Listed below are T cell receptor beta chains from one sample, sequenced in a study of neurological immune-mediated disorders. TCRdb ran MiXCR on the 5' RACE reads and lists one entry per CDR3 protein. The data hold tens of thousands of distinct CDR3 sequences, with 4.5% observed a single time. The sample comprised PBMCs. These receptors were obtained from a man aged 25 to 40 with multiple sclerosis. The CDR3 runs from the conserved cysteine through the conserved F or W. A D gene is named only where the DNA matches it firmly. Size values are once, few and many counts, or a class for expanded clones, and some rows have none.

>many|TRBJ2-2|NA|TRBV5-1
TGCGCCAGCAGCTTGGAGGCAGGGGAATCAACCGGGGAGCTGTTTTTT
CASSLEAGESTGELFF
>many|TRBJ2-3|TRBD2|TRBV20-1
TGCAGTGCTAGAGACATGCGTAGGCTAGCGGGGATCACAGATACGCAGTATTTT
CSARDMRRLAGITDTQYF
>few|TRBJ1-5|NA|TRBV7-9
TGTGCCAGCAGCTCCGGACTGAGAAATCAGCCCCAGAATTTT
CASSSGLRNQPQNF
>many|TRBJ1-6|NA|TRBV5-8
TGTGCCAGCAGCTCCTATTCCGGGACGGGAATGATTAATTCACCCCTCCACTTT
CASSSYSGTGMINSPLHF
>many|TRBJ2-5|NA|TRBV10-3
TGTGCCATCAGTGAGCCTGGGGGTGAGGAGACCCAGTACTTC
CAISEPGGEETQYF
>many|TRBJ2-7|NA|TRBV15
TGTGCCACCAGCAGAGATAACGGGGCTTCCTACGAGCAGTACTTC
CATSRDNGASYEQYF
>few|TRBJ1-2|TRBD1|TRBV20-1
TGCAGTGCTAGACCCCTAACCGGGACAGGGTCTGTAAGCTATGGCTACACCTTC
CSARPLTGTGSVSYGYTF
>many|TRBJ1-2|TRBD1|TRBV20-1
TGCAGTGCTAACCGCGGGACAGGGGGGGCTAACTATGGCTACACCTTC
CSANRGTGGANYGYTF
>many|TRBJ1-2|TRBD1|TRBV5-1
TGCGCCAGCAGCTTGGCCAATAGACAGGGGCCCGGGGGCTACACCTTC
CASSLANRQGPGGYTF
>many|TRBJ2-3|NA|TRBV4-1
TGCGCCAGCAGCCAAGATAAGGGGAACAGGGGCACAGATACGCAGTATTTT
CASSQDKGNRGTDTQYF
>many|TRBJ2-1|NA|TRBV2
TGTGCCACCTCCGGCGGGACCCTCAACGGTGAGCAGTTCTTC
CATSGGTLNGEQFF
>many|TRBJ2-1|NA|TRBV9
TGTGCCAGCAGCGTAGAAACAGGAGCCTACAATGAGCAGTTCTTC
CASSVETGAYNEQFF
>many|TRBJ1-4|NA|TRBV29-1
TGCAGCGTTGAAGCTGGGGGGCCTTTTAATGAAAAACTGTTTTTT
CSVEAGGPFNEKLFF
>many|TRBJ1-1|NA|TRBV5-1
TGCGCCAGCAGCTCGAGGGGAGTAGGAGCTTTCTTT
CASSSRGVGAFF
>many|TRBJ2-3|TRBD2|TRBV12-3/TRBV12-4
TGTGCCAGCAGCCCTCTTGCGGGGGGGCCCGCAGATACGCAGTATTTT
CASSPLAGGPADTQYF
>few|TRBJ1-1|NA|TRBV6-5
TGTGCCAGCAAAATAGGGGGTGAAGCTTTCTTT
CASKIGGEAFF
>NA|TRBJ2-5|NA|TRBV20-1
TGCAGTGCTCGCCCAACTGGGTCACGAGAGACCCAGTACTTC
CSARPTGSRETQYF
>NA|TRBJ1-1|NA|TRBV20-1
TGCAGTGCTAGAACCCCCCGGCCCAGGGGGAACACTGAAGCTTTCTTT
CSARTPRPRGNTEAFF
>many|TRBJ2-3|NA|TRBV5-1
TGCGCCAGCAGCTCGGGGACCCCCGTTCGGGCAGATACGCAGTATTTT
CASSSGTPVRADTQYF
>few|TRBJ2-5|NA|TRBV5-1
TGCGCCAGCAGCTTGGCCGGGACCCAGTACTTC
CASSLAGTQYF
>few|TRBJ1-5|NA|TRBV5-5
TGTGCCAGCAGCCTGGACAGCAATCAGCCCCAGCATTTT
CASSLDSNQPQHF
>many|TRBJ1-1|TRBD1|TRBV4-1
TGCGCCAGCAGCCAAAACAGGGGGCCCGCTGAAGCTTTCTTT
CASSQNRGPAEAFF
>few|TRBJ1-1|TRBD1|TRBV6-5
TGTGCCAGCAGTCTCCTACAGGGGGTGAACACTGAAGCTTTCTTT
CASSLLQGVNTEAFF
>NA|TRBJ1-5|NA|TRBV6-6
TGTGCCAGCAGGGGTTTCAATCAGCCCCAGCATTTT
CASRGFNQPQHF
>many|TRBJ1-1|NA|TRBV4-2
TGTGCCAGCAGCCAAGCATCATTCCAGGGTTTCGGGGCTTTCTTT
CASSQASFQGFGAFF
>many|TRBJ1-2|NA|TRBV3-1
TGTGCCAGCAGCCAGATTAACTATGGCTACACCTTC
CASSQINYGYTF
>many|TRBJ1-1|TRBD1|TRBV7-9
TGTGCCAGCAGCTTAGCCGGAAGGGGGCAAATAGACACTGAAGCTTTCTTT
CASSLAGRGQIDTEAFF
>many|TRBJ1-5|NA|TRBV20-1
TGCAGTGCTAGAGGGGGGGGCTGGGGTCAGCCCCAGCATTTT
CSARGGGWGQPQHF
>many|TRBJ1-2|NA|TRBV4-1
TGCGCCAGCAGCCAAGTAATAACAGGAGGTACGAAAGGCTACACCTTC
CASSQVITGGTKGYTF
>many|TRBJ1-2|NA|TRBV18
TGTGCCAGCTCACCAGGGCGGGATGGCTACACCTTC
CASSPGRDGYTF
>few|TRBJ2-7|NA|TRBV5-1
TGCGCCAGCAGCTTGGGGGGGCGATCCTACGAGCAGTACTTC
CASSLGGRSYEQYF
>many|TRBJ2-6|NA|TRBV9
TGTGCCAGCAGCGTAGGACGGCACTCTGGGGCCAACGTCCTGACTTTC
CASSVGRHSGANVLTF
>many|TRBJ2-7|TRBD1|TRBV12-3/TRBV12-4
TGTGCCAGCAGTTCAACTGCGGGACAGGGGGCATACGAGCAGTACTTC
CASSSTAGQGAYEQYF
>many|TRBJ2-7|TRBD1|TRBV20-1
TGCAGTGCTAGAGGGACAGGGATCGCCGAGCAGTACTTC
CSARGTGIAEQYF
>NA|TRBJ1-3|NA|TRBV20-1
TGCAGTGCTAGCAACAGATTCTCTGGAAACACCATATATTTT
CSASNRFSGNTIYF
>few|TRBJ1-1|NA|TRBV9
TGTGCCAGCAGCGTTACACCGTACACTGAAGCTTTCTTT
CASSVTPYTEAFF
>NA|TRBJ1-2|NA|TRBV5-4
TGTGCCAGCAGCAAGGATACAGAAATGGGCTATGGCTACACCTTC
CASSKDTEMGYGYTF
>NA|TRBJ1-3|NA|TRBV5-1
TGCGCCAGCAGCTTGGCTATGGTACAGACTGGAAACACCATATATTTT
CASSLAMVQTGNTIYF
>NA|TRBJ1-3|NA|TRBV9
TGTGCCAGCAGCGTCGGGACCTCCGGGAGCTCTGGAAACACCATATATTTT
CASSVGTSGSSGNTIYF
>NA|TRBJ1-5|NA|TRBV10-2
TGCGCCAGCAGCTCACAGGGTTACAATCAGCCCCAGAATTTT
CASSSQGYNQPQNF
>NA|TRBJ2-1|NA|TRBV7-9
TGTGCCAGCAGTCCTAAGGCAGGGTTGCTGGACAATGAGCAGTTCTTC
CASSPKAGLLDNEQFF
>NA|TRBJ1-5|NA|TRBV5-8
TGTGCCAGCAGCCCGAAGACTACCTTCGGCAATCAGCCCCAGCATTTT
CASSPKTTFGNQPQHF
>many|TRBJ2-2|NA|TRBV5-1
TGCGCCAGCAGCCCAGGATCGAACACCGGGGAGCTGTTTTTT
CASSPGSNTGELFF
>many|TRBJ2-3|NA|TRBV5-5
TGTGCCAGCAGCTCAGGACAATTCCCAGCTCTCAGGGCAGATACGCAGTATTTT
CASSSGQFPALRADTQYF
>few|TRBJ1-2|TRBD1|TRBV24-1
TGTGCCACCAGTGAGTCCCGACAGGGACGCTATGGCTACACCTTC
CATSESRQGRYGYTF
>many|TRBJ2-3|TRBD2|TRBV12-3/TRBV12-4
TGTGCCAGCAGTTCGGCGGGGGCTAGCGGGGGCCTGGGGGGTACGCAGTATTTT
CASSSAGASGGLGGTQYF
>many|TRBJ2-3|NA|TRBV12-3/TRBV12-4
TGTGCCAGCAGTTTAGCAACAGATACGCAGTATTTT
CASSLATDTQYF
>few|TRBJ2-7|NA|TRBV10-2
TGCGCCAGCTCCGACATTTCCTACGAGCAGTACTTC
CASSDISYEQYF
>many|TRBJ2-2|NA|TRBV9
TGTGCCAGCAGCGTAGGAAGTGATAGAACCGGGGAGCTGTTTTTT
CASSVGSDRTGELFF
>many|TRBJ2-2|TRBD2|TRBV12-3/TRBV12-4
TGTGCCAGCAGTCCGACTTCCGGGACTAGCATATTTTTT
CASSPTSGTSIFF
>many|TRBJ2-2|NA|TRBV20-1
TGCAGTGCTAGGACTAGACAAGGGACCGGGGAGCTGTTTTTT
CSARTRQGTGELFF
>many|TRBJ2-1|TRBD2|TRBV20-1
TGCAGTGCTAGATCCTACGGGGGGATGACCTACAATGAGCAGTTCTTC
CSARSYGGMTYNEQFF
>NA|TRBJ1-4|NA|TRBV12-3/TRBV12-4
TGTGCCAGCAGTGACGGGGACGGCGGAACAACTAATGAAAAACTGTTTTTT
CASSDGDGGTTNEKLFF
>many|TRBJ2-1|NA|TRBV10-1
TGCGCCAGCAGCGCGTCCCTAGGAGGGGGGACTGACAATGAGCAGTTCTTC
CASSASLGGGTDNEQFF